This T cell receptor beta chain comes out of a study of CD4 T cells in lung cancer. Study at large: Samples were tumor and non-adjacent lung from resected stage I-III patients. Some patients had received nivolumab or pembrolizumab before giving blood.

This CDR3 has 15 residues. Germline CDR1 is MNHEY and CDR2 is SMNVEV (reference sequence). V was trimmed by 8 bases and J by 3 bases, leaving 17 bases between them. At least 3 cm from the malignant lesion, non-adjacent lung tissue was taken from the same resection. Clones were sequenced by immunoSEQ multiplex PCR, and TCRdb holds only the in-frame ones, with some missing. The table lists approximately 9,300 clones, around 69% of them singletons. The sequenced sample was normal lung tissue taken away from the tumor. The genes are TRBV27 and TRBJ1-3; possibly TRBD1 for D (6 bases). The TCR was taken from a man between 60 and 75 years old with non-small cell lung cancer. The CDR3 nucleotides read TGTGCCAGCGGGCTACAGGGCCCTTTTGGAAACACCATATATTTT. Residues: CASGLQGPFGNTIYF.